Each of the 27 T cell receptor beta chains below was sequenced from the same sample in a study of control samples from healthy donors and cancer patients. Generated by immunoSEQ multiplex PCR, the TCRdb table keeps only in-frame clones and is missing some. The top ten clones hold more than 6.5% of a sample with some 120,000 clones, 80% to 95% of them seen once. What was sequenced was blood. The origin of the receptors is a man aged 18 to 30 in good health.

V and J are TRBV6-5 and TRBJ1-1; the D gene is possibly TRBD1 (6 bases). V was trimmed by 8 bases and J by 0 bases, leaving 16 bases between them. This CDR3 has 15 amino acids. CDR1 and CDR2 (germline): MNHEY, SVGAGI. CDR3 nucleotide sequence: TGTGCCAGCGGATCTAGTGGACAGTTGAACACTGAAGCTTTCTTT. As protein: CASGSSGQLNTEAFF.

This chain uses TRBV5-1 with TRBJ2-7; D gene uncertain. Germline loops: CDR1 SGHRS, CDR2 YFSETQ. Trimming removed 1 base from V and 4 bases from J, with 12 bases in between. This CDR3 spans 14 amino acids. CDR3 amino acids: CASSLIDTFYEQYF. CDR3 sequence (DNA): TGCGCCAGCAGCTTGATCGACACCTTTTACGAGCAGTACTTC.

The V gene is TRBV6-5, the J gene TRBJ1-6, with D uncertain. This CDR3 comprises 15 residues. CDR1 MNHEY and CDR2 SVGAGI come from the germline V gene. The V end lost 0 bases, the J end lost 8 bases, and 11 bases lay between the germline ends. The CDR3 region has the DNA TGTGCCAGCAGTTACTCCAGGTACGAGGATTCACCCCTCCACTTT. Amino acid sequence: CASSYSRYEDSPLHF.

The chain carries TRBV5-1 and TRBJ1-3; 7 positions match TRBD1. The V and J ends lost 2 bases and 0 bases, in that order; junction bases with no gene match: 2. CDR3 length equals 15 residues. Germline V CDR1 and CDR2: SGHRS, YFSETQ. CDR3 region: CASSLQGHSGNTIYF. In DNA, the CDR3 is TGCGCCAGCAGCTTACAGGGGCACTCTGGAAACACCATATATTTT.

The gene calls are TRBV7-9 and TRBJ2-5; possibly TRBD1 for D (5 bases). Germline loops: CDR1 SEHNR, CDR2 FQNEAQ (reference sequence). V lost 1 base and J lost 5, with 11 bases in between. The CDR3 length is 14 residues. Written as DNA, the CDR3 is TGTGCCAGCAGCTTAGTGACAGCAGGGGAGACCCAGTACTTC. Protein: CASSLVTAGETQYF.

The rearrangement links TRBV9 to TRBJ1-1; 7 nucleotides line up with TRBD1. The CDR3 spans 14 residues. Germline CDR1 reads SGDLS; CDR2 reads YYNGEE. Trimming took 2 bases from V and 4 from J; bases not matched to a gene: 5. CDR3 loop: CASSVQGGSTEAFF. CDR3 in DNA: TGTGCCAGCAGCGTCCAGGGGGGGAGCACTGAAGCTTTCTTT.

The chain employs TRBV6-2 or TRBV6-3 and TRBJ2-7, with 11 bases matching TRBD2. Germline-derived CDR1 and CDR2 are MNHEY and SVGEGT. This CDR3 spans 15 amino acids. V shed 7 bases, J shed 1 base, and the junction held 6 bases outside the gene matches. Here the CDR3 reads CASTPTSGGSYEQYF. Here the CDR3 DNA reads TGTGCCAGCACCCCTACTAGCGGGGGATCCTACGAGCAGTACTTC.

The chain combines TRBV30 with TRBJ1-5; 9 bases are a match to TRBD1. J was trimmed by 1 base and V by 7 bases; bases with no gene match: 2. Germline assignment: CDR1 GTSNPN and CDR2 SVGIG (reference sequence). The CDR3 has 13 amino acids. This CDR3 reads CASQGASNQPQHF. For the CDR3, the DNA is TGTGCCTCACAGGGGGCAAGCAATCAGCCCCAGCATTTT.

This chain connects TRBV11-2 to TRBJ2-1; D not certain. CDR3 length: 18 residues. The V end lost 5 bases, the J end lost 0 bases, and 20 bases lay between the germline ends. Germline loops: CDR1 SGHAT, CDR2 FQNNGV. The CDR3 sequence: CASSPRSDARSSYNEQFF. The CDR3 region has the DNA TGTGCCAGCAGCCCAAGGTCAGATGCACGATCCTCCTACAATGAGCAGTTCTTC.

The chain joins TRBV13 to TRBJ2-7, with D perhaps TRBD1 (6 bases). Germline CDR1 is PRHDT and CDR2 is FYEKMQ (reference sequence). The CDR3 has 15 amino acids. V shed 0 bases and J shed 3 bases, with 12 bases lying between them. The CDR3 here is CASSLGQGLFYEQYF. The CDR3 DNA reads as TGTGCCAGCAGCTTAGGGCAGGGGTTATTCTACGAGCAGTACTTC.

This clone was counted once. This chain connects TRBV5-5 to TRBJ1-5; the D is unclear. The germline V and J ends were trimmed by 0 bases and 1 base, with 14 bases remaining between them. The germline V gene has CDR1 SGHKS and CDR2 YYEKEE (reference sequence). The CDR3 is 17 amino acids. CDR3 amino acids: CASSLVGSYTSNQPQHF. In DNA, the CDR3 is TGTGCCAGCAGCTTGGTGGGCTCATATACGAGCAATCAGCCCCAGCATTTT.

This rearrangement joins TRBV9 to TRBJ1-1, with D hard to call. The V end lost 1 base, the J end lost 1 base, and 5 bases lay between the germline ends. This CDR3 region has 13 residues. CDR1 is SGDLS and CDR2 is YYNGEE in the germline V gene. CDR3 sequence reads: CASSVNQNTEAFF. The CDR3 DNA is TGTGCCAGCAGCGTAAATCAGAACACTGAAGCTTTCTTT.

The genes are TRBV27 and TRBJ1-6; no reliable D call. Germline V CDR1 and CDR2: MNHEY, SMNVEV (reference sequence). There are 16 residues in the CDR3. Trimming left V 2 bases short and J 0 bases short, with 8 bases between. CDR3 in amino acids: CASSLRLSSYNSPLHF. CDR3 sequence (DNA): TGTGCCAGCAGTTTAAGACTGAGCTCCTATAATTCACCCCTCCACTTT.

This chain connects TRBV5-4 to TRBJ2-2; D is possibly TRBD1 (6 bases). The V end lost 4 bases, the J end lost 9 bases, and 10 bases lay between the germline ends. Germline V lookup: CDR1 SGHNT, CDR2 YYREEE (reference sequence). This CDR3 is 12 amino acids long. CDR3: CASSPDRRELFF. The CDR3 DNA reads as TGTGCCAGCAGCCCTGACAGGAGGGAGCTGTTTTTT.

This sequence joins TRBV2 and TRBJ2-1, with 11 bases aligning to TRBD2. CDR1 and CDR2 (germline): SNHLY, FYNNEI. The CDR3 runs to 15 residues. After removal of 4 bases from V and 3 bases from J, the junction contained 2 bases not matched to a gene. CDR3 region: CASSVLAGGYNEQFF. CDR3 nucleotides: TGTGCCAGCAGTGTTCTAGCGGGGGGCTACAATGAGCAGTTCTTC.

The chain couples TRBV11-3 to TRBJ2-5; 8 nucleotides agree with TRBD2. The CDR3 contains 15 residues. Looked up from germline, CDR1 is SGHNT and CDR2 is YENEEA. The V segment lost 3 bases and the J segment 3 bases; nucleotides outside the gene matches: 6. CDR3 in DNA: TGTGCCAGCAGCTTTCAAGGACTAGCCGAAGAGACCCAGTACTTC. Protein sequence: CASSFQGLAEETQYF.

The chain links TRBV2 to TRBJ2-2, with 7 bases aligning to TRBD1. The trim removed 8 bases at V and 6 bases at J, leaving 0 bases unmatched. Looked up from germline, CDR1 is SNHLY and CDR2 is FYNNEI. CDR3 length: 11 amino acids. CDR3 nucleotides: TGTGCCAGCCAGGGGGCCGGGGAGCTGTTTTTT. Translated: CASQGAGELFF.

CDR3 DNA: TGTGCCAGCAGGCGTCCGGGACTAGCAAAAGATACGCAGTATTTT. Its translation is CASRRPGLAKDTQYF. This sequence joins TRBV11-2 and TRBJ2-3; TRBD2 agrees at 9 bases. V gave up 6 bases and J gave up 5 bases; unmatched junction bases: 9. The CDR3 has 15 amino acids. Germline V lookup: CDR1 SGHAT, CDR2 FQNNGV.

V gene TRBV2 combines with J gene TRBJ2-1; 8 nucleotides agree with TRBD1. Germline lookup yields CDR1 SNHLY and CDR2 FYNNEI. Trimming took 2 bases from V and 4 from J; bases not matched to a gene: 7. The CDR3 covers 16 residues. The CDR3 coding sequence is TGTGCCAGCAGTGAACAGGGGGCCCATCCATACAATGAGCAGTTCTTC. The encoded protein is CASSEQGAHPYNEQFF.

This chain connects TRBV11-3 to TRBJ2-3; TRBD1 might be the D (5 bases). From germline, CDR1 is SGHNT and CDR2 YENEEA. Trimming took 0 bases from V and 4 from J, leaving 11 bases between them. This CDR3 has 15 residues. Here the CDR3 DNA reads TGTGCCAGCAGCTTAGAAGGGGCGCCGGCAGATACGCAGTATTTT. Translated, it gives CASSLEGAPADTQYF.

The chain carries TRBV24-1 and TRBJ1-1, with 7 bases matching TRBD1. V lost 4 bases to trimming and J lost 7 bases; unmatched junction nucleotides: 5. Germline values: CDR1 KGHDR, CDR2 SFDVKD. The CDR3 is 13 residues long. In DNA form, the CDR3 reads TGTGCCACCAGTGACTCCTGGACAGGTGAAGCTTTCTTT. Encoded protein: CATSDSWTGEAFF.

The chain has TRBV6-5 and TRBJ1-4; 10 bases map to TRBD1. Germline V gene sequence: CDR1 MNHEY, CDR2 SVGAGI. J gave up 3 bases and V 7 bases, and 5 bases lay outside the gene matches. The length of the CDR3 is 15 residues. The CDR3 sequence is CASTRQGAPNEKLFF. Written as DNA, the CDR3 is TGTGCCAGCACCCGACAGGGGGCACCTAATGAAAAACTGTTTTTT.

This chain connects TRBV12-3 or TRBV12-4 to TRBJ2-7; D call uncertain. V was cut by 0 bases and J by 5 bases, with 2 bases left in between. This CDR3 has 11 residues. CDR3 sequence reads: CASSLAHEQYF. DNA for the CDR3: TGTGCCAGCAGTTTAGCCCACGAGCAGTACTTC.

In the case of this clone: Other DNA sequences from this sample encode an identical CDR3 as well. The chain uses TRBV18 and TRBJ1-5, with unresolved D. Per the germline V gene, CDR1 is KGHSH and CDR2 is LQKENI. This CDR3 has 13 residues. The V and J ends lost 1 base and 4 bases respectively, with 5 bases between them. CDR3 sequence: CASSPQQNQPQHF. CDR3 coding DNA: TGTGCCAGCTCACCACAGCAGAATCAGCCCCAGCATTTT.

This chain joins TRBV19 and TRBJ2-5; TRBD1 matches at 8 bases. Germline V gene data show CDR1 as LNHDA and CDR2 as SQIVND (reference sequence). This CDR3 spans 15 amino acids. V lost 7 bases, J lost 4 bases, and 11 bases stayed unmatched. CDR3 sequence reads: CASTPGRTGLETQYF. CDR3 DNA: TGTGCCAGTACCCCTGGAAGGACAGGGTTAGAGACCCAGTACTTC. The full variable domain, its missing parts supplied by reference TRBV19 and TRBJ2-5, is DGGITQSPKYLFRKEGQNVTLSCEQNLNHDAMYWYRQDPGQGLRLIYYSQIVNDFQKGDIAEGYSVSREKKESFPLTVTSAQKNPTAFYLCASTPGRTGLETQYFGPGTRLLVL.

This chain joins TRBV19 and TRBJ2-1; D not certain. Trimming stripped 10 bases from V and 4 bases from J, with 8 bases between. Per the germline V gene, CDR1 is LNHDA and CDR2 is SQIVND (reference sequence). This CDR3 contains 11 residues. The DNA of the CDR3 is TGTGCCACTGACCAGTACAATGAGCAGTTCTTC. Amino acids: CATDQYNEQFF.

The gene calls are TRBV7-9 and TRBJ2-1; the match to TRBD2 covers 12 bases. The CDR3 is made up of 15 amino acids. The V and J ends lost 5 bases and 6 bases, in that order; junction bases with no gene match: 5. CDR1 SEHNR and CDR2 FQNEAQ come from the germline V gene (reference sequence). The CDR3 region has the DNA TGTGCCAGCAGCCGCGCTAGCGGGGGGGCCAATGAGCAGTTCTTC. Translated, it gives CASSRASGGANEQFF.